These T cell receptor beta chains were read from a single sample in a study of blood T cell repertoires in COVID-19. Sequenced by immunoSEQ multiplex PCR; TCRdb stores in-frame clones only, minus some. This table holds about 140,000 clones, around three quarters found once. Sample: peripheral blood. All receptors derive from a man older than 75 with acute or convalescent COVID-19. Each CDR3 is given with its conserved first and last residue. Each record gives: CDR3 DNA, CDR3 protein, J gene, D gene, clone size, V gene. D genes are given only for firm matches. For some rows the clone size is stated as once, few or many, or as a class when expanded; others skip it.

TGTGCCATTTCGGCGGGGGACAGGACATATGGCTACACCTTC	CAISAGDRTYGYTF	TRBJ1-2	TRBD1	NA	TRBV5-4
TGTGCCAGCTCTCCGAGCTCTGGGGCCAACGTCCTGACTTTC	CASSPSSGANVLTF	TRBJ2-6	NA	once	TRBV18
TGCGCCAGCAGTAGGGGGACTACCGGAAATGAGCAGTTCTTC	CASSRGTTGNEQFF	TRBJ2-1	NA	NA	TRBV5-1
TGTGCCAGCAGCCTGCGGGGTTCGACAAATGAAAAACTGTTTTTT	CASSLRGSTNEKLFF	TRBJ1-4	NA	NA	TRBV5-4
TGTGCCAGCAGCCCCGGCAGGTCCGGCTATGGCTACACCTTC	CASSPGRSGYGYTF	TRBJ1-2	NA	NA	TRBV3-1/TRBV3-2
TGCAGTGCTAGAATAGTCACAGGGGAGTTCTTC	CSARIVTGEFF	TRBJ2-1	TRBD1	NA	TRBV20-1
TGCGCCAGCAGCCAAGATCAGGGAGGCGGGTGGGGTTCGCCCCAGCATTTT	CASSQDQGGGWGSPQHF	TRBJ1-5	NA	NA	TRBV4-3
TGTGCCAGCAGCTCCTGGGGGGGGAAAGGCTACACCTTC	CASSSWGGKGYTF	TRBJ1-2	NA	NA	TRBV9
TGTGCCACCAGTGATCGACAGGGGAACACCGGGGAGCTGTTTTTT	CATSDRQGNTGELFF	TRBJ2-2	TRBD1	NA	TRBV24-1
TGCGCCAGCAGCTCGACAGGGCCCACCGGGGAGCTGTTTTTT	CASSSTGPTGELFF	TRBJ2-2	TRBD1	NA	TRBV5-1
TGTGCCAGCAGCGATCGGGATACGCAGTATTTT	CASSDRDTQYF	TRBJ2-3	NA	NA	TRBV7-3
TGTGCCAGCAGTTTGCCAGGGCGTAGCGGGGAGCTGTTTTTT	CASSLPGRSGELFF	TRBJ2-2	NA	NA	TRBV28
TGTGCCAGCAGCGTAGCTTCGGGGACAGGGGGCGGTGGCTACACCTTC	CASSVASGTGGGGYTF	TRBJ1-2	TRBD1	NA	TRBV9
TGTGCCAGCAGCTTCTGGAGGCCCGAACGAAATTCACCCCTCCACTTT	CASSFWRPERNSPLHF	TRBJ1-6	NA	NA	TRBV7-2
TGTGCCAGCAGTGACGGGGTCGACGGGGAGCGGGGGTTCCTTAGCACAGATACGCAGTATTTT	CASSDGVDGERGFLSTDTQYF	TRBJ2-3	TRBD2	few	TRBV6-4
TGTGCCAGCAGTTTATCCAGGGCAACGAACACCGGGGAGCTGTTTTTT	CASSLSRATNTGELFF	TRBJ2-2	NA	NA	TRBV28
TGCAGTGCTAGTTTTTCCGGAGGAACTAGCAATCAGCCCCAGCATTTT	CSASFSGGTSNQPQHF	TRBJ1-5	NA	NA	TRBV20-1
TGTGCCAGCAGCCCGCGACAGGGTCACAACACTGAAGCTTTCTTT	CASSPRQGHNTEAFF	TRBJ1-1	TRBD1	NA	TRBV9
TGCGCCAGCAGCCCCGGGACAGGGGGACAAGAGACCCAGTACTTC	CASSPGTGGQETQYF	TRBJ2-5	TRBD1	NA	TRBV5-1
TGTGCCAGCAGTTGGGGGACAGGGAAAGAGACCCAGTACTTC	CASSWGTGKETQYF	TRBJ2-5	TRBD1	NA	TRBV6-2/TRBV6-3
TGTGCCAGCAGTTCCATCAGGGAAGGTGAAGCTTTCTTT	CASSSIREGEAFF	TRBJ1-1	NA	once	TRBV28
TGTGCCAGCAGTCTAGTACAGGGATACGAGCAGTACTTC	CASSLVQGYEQYF	TRBJ2-7	NA	NA	TRBV27
TGCGCCAGGGAAACAGGTTACGGCACAGATACGCAGTATTTT	CARETGYGTDTQYF	TRBJ2-3	NA	NA	TRBV23-1
TGTGCCAGCAGCCCGGGACTGCATAATTCACCCCTCCACTTT	CASSPGLHNSPLHF	TRBJ1-6	NA	NA	TRBV14
TGTGCCAGCAGTTTTCACATCGGGACAGGGGGCCGCCCAAACGCTGAAGCTTTCTTT	CASSFHIGTGGRPNAEAFF	TRBJ1-1	TRBD1	NA	TRBV28
TGTGCCAGCAGCTCCGACTTACAGGGAACGAACACTGAAGCTTTCTTT	CASSSDLQGTNTEAFF	TRBJ1-1	NA	NA	TRBV7-2
TGTGCCAGCAGCGTTACAGGGAAGTCGGACGAGCAGTACTTC	CASSVTGKSDEQYF	TRBJ2-7	NA	NA	TRBV9
TGTGCCAGCAGTGATAAGTGGGACAGGGTCACAGATACGCAGTATTTT	CASSDKWDRVTDTQYF	TRBJ2-3	TRBD1	NA	TRBV6-1
TGCAGTGCTTTCCCAGCCTACGAGCAGTACTTC	CSAFPAYEQYF	TRBJ2-7	NA	many	TRBV20-1
TGTGCCAGCAGCTTAGTTCCTAGCGGGGGGGCCTTCCATGAGCAGTTCTTC	CASSLVPSGGAFHEQFF	TRBJ2-1	TRBD2	NA	TRBV7-9
TGTGCCAGCACAGGCCCCCACCCCTCCGAGCAGTACTTC	CASTGPHPSEQYF	TRBJ2-7	NA	NA	TRBV28
TGTGCCAGCAGTCCCGGGACAGGACATTCACCCCTCCACTTT	CASSPGTGHSPLHF	TRBJ1-6	TRBD1	many	TRBV6-5
TGTGCCAGCGCTCCCCCTCGACTGGTTCAGTATTTT	CASAPPRLVQYF	TRBJ2-3	NA	once	TRBV7-9
TGCGCCAGCAGCCAAGCCCGGGGAGGAACCGGGGAGCTGTTTTTT	CASSQARGGTGELFF	TRBJ2-2	NA	NA	TRBV4-3
TGTGCCAGCAGCCAAACAGGGGGTAGGGCTGGAGAGCAGTACTTC	CASSQTGGRAGEQYF	TRBJ2-7	TRBD1	NA	TRBV4-2
TGTGCCAGCAGTGCTGGGGGGGGAGGTCAGACCCAGTACTTC	CASSAGGGGQTQYF	TRBJ2-5	TRBD2	NA	TRBV2
TGTGCCACCAGTTCTCCAGGGAAAAACACTGAAGCTTTCTTT	CATSSPGKNTEAFF	TRBJ1-1	NA	few	TRBV24-1
TGTGCCAGCAGTCGGACACGGGGGGCAGAGACCCAGTACTTC	CASSRTRGAETQYF	TRBJ2-5	NA	NA	TRBV6-2/TRBV6-3
TGTGCCAGCAGTTTAACGGGACAGGGGAGCGGAAACACCATATATTTT	CASSLTGQGSGNTIYF	TRBJ1-3	TRBD1	few	TRBV28
TGCGCCAGCAGCTTCGGTCAGGCGTACGAGCAGTACTTC	CASSFGQAYEQYF	TRBJ2-7	NA	NA	TRBV5-1
TGTGCCAGCAGCGGCAGGTTGACCGGGGCCAACGTCCTGACTTTC	CASSGRLTGANVLTF	TRBJ2-6	NA	NA	TRBV7-2
TGTGCCAGTAGTGCGTCAGGGGAGGAGACCCAGTACTTC	CASSASGEETQYF	TRBJ2-5	NA	NA	TRBV19
TGTGCCAGCAGCTTGCGTGCGGTCCCCGGGACAAGACAAGAGACCCAGTACTTC	CASSLRAVPGTRQETQYF	TRBJ2-5	NA	few	TRBV5-6
TGCGCCAGCAGCCAAGCGATGGAGGCAGTCCGTGGCTACACCTTC	CASSQAMEAVRGYTF	TRBJ1-2	NA	NA	TRBV4-1
TGTGCCAGCAGTTTATGGGCAGGGGATGAAAAACTGTTTTTT	CASSLWAGDEKLFF	TRBJ1-4	NA	NA	TRBV27
TGTGCCAGCAGTTACCTCTTGGGCGGGGGGGCTCAAGAGACCCAGTACTTC	CASSYLLGGGAQETQYF	TRBJ2-5	TRBD2	NA	TRBV6-2/TRBV6-3
TGTGCCAGCAGCTCAACCGACAGTTTCTCTGGAAACACCATATATTTT	CASSSTDSFSGNTIYF	TRBJ1-3	NA	NA	TRBV7-9
TGTGCCAGCAGCTTAGTGGGGACACTTTTGTACTTC	CASSLVGTLLYF	TRBJ2-7	NA	NA	TRBV7-2
TGTGCCAGCAGTGGGGACAGCGCCCAGCATTTT	CASSGDSAQHF	TRBJ1-5	TRBD1	NA	TRBV2
TGTGCCAGCAGCAGAACAGGGGCTAGCACAGATACGCAGTATTTT	CASSRTGASTDTQYF	TRBJ2-3	TRBD1	once	TRBV7-9
TGTGCCAGCTCATTGCAGGACAGGGAAACTGAAGCTTTCTTT	CASSLQDRETEAFF	TRBJ1-1	TRBD1	NA	TRBV18